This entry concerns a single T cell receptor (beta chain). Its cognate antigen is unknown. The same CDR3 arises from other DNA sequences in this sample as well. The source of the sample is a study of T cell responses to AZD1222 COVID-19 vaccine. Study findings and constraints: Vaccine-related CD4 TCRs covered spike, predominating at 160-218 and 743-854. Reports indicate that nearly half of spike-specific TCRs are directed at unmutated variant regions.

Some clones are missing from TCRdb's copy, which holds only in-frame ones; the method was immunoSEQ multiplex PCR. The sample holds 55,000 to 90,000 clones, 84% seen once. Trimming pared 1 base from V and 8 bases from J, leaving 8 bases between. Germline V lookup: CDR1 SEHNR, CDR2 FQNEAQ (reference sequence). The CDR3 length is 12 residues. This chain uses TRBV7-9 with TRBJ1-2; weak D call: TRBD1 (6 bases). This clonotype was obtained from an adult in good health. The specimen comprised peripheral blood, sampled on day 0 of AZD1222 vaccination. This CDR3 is CASSLEGGGYTF. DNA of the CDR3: TGTGCCAGCAGCTTAGAAGGGGGAGGCTACACCTTC.